This TCR beta chain was retrieved from a study of shared clonotypes between healthy human individuals. The germline V gene has CDR1 SGHTA and CDR2 FQGNSA. The CDR3 extends over 16 amino acids. The germline V and J ends were trimmed by 5 bases and 4 bases, with 17 bases remaining between them. Produced via immunoSEQ multiplex PCR; TCRdb's table is partial and in-frame only. The repertoire holds 2 million to 2.5 million clones, with approximately 90% as singletons. Sequenced input: naive CD4+ T cells from PBMCs. Subset noted: CD45RA+ positively selected. The chain combines TRBV7-2 with TRBJ2-2; no clear D gene. This clonotype was sampled from a man aged 18 to 29 in good health. Some clones in this sample may be carry-over from other donors' samples. The CDR3: CASSRRATPSTGELFF. As DNA, the CDR3 is TGTGCCAGCAGCCGTCGGGCCACCCCGAGCACCGGGGAGCTGTTTTTT.